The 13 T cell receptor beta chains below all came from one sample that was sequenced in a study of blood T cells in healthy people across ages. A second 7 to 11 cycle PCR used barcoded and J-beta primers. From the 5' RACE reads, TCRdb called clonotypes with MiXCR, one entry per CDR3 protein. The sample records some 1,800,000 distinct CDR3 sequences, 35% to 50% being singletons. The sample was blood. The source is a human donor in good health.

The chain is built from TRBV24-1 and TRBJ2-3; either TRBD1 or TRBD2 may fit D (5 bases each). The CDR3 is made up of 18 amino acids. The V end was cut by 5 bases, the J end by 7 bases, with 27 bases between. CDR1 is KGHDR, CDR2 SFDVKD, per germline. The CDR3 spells CATSGAPGPFGSRNTQYF. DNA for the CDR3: TGTGCCACCAGTGGCGCACCGGGACCCTTCGGAAGTAGGAATACGCAGTATTTT.

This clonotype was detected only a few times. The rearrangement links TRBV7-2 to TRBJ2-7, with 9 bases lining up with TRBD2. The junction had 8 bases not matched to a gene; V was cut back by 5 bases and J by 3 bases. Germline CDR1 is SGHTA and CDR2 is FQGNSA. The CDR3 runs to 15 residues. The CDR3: CASSRRTSADYEQYF. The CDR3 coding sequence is TGTGCCAGCAGCCGCCGGACTAGCGCGGACTACGAGCAGTACTTC.

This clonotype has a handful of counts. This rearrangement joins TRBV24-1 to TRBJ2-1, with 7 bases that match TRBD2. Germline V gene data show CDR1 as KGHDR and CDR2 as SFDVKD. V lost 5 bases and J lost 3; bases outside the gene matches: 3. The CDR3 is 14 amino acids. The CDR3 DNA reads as TGTGCCACCAGTGCTGGCGGGGGCTACAATGAGCAGTTCTTC. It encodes CATSAGGGYNEQFF.

The CDR3 is CASSLGTGIFAEQFF. The CDR3 DNA is TGTGCCAGCAGCTTAGGGACAGGAATATTTGCCGAGCAGTTCTTC. The chain combines TRBV7-2 with TRBJ2-1; 7 bases match TRBD1. Germline assignment: CDR1 SGHTA and CDR2 FQGNSA. This CDR3 contains 15 residues. Trimming at V came to 1 base and at J to 10 bases, leaving 10 bases not matched to a gene. The whole variable domain, remainder taken from reference TRBV7-2 and TRBJ2-1, is GAGVSQSPSNKVTEKGKDVELRCDPISGHTALYWYRQSLGQGLEFLIYFQGNSAPDKSGLPSDRFSAERTGGSVSTLTIQRTQQEDSAVYLCASSLGTGIFAEQFFGPGTRLTVL.

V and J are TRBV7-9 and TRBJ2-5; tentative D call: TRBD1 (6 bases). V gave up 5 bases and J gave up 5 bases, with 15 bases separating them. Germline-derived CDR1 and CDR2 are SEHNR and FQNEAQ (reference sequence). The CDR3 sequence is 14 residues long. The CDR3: CASSLDRPLETQYF. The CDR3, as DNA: TGTGCCAGCAGCCTAGACAGGCCTCTTGAGACCCAGTACTTC.

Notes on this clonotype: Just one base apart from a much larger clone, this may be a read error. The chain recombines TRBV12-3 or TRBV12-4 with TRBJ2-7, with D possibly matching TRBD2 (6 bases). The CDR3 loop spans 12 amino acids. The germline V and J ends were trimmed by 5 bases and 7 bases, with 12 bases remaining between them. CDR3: CASSIGRDEQYF. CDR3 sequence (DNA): TGTGCCAGCAGTATAGGGCGGGATGAGCAGTACTTC.

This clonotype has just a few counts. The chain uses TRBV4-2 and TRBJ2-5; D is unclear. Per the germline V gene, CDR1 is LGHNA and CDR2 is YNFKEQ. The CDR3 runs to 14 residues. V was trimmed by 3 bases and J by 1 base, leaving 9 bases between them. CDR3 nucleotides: TGTGCCAGCAGCCAGGCCGACACCCAAGAGACCCAGTACTTC. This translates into CASSQADTQETQYF.

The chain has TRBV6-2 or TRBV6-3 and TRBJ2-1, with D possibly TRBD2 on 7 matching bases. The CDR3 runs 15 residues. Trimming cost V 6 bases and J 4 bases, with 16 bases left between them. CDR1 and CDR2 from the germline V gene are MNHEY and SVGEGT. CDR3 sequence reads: CASSPEGGGYNEQFF. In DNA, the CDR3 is TGTGCCAGCAGCCCCGAGGGGGGGGGGTACAATGAGCAGTTCTTC.

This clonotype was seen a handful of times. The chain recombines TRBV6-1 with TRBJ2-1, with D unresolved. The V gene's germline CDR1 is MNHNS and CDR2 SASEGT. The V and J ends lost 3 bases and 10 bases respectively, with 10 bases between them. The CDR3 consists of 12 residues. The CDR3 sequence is CASSEARGEQFF. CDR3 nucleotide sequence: TGTGCCAGCAGTGAGGCGCGTGGAGAGCAGTTCTTC.

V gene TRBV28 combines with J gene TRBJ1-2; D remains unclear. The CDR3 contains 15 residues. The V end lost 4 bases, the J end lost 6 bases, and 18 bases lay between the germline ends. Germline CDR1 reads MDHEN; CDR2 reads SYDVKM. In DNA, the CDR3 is TGTGCCAGCAGTTCCCCCTCCGGGGAGGGTAATGGCTACACCTTC. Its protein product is CASSSPSGEGNGYTF.

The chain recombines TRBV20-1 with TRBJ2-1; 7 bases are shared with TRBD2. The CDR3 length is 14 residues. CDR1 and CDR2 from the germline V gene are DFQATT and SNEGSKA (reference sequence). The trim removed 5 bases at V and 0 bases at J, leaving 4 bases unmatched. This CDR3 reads CSAHGGSSYNEQFF. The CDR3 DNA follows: TGCAGTGCTCACGGGGGGAGCTCCTACAATGAGCAGTTCTTC.

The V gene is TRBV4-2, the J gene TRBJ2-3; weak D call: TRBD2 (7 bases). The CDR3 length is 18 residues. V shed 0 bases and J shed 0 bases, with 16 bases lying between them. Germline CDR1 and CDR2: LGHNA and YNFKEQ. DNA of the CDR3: TGTGCCAGCAGCCAAGATAAGGGGGGGGGCCTCAGCACAGATACGCAGTATTTT. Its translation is CASSQDKGGGLSTDTQYF.

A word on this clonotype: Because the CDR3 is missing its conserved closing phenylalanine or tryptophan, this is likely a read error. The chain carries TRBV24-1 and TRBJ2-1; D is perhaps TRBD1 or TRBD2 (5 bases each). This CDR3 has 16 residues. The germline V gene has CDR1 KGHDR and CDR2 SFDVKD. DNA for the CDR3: TGTGCCACCAGTGATCCAACGGGACCCCGCTACAAGGAGCAGTTCTGC. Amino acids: CATSDPTGPRYKEQFC.